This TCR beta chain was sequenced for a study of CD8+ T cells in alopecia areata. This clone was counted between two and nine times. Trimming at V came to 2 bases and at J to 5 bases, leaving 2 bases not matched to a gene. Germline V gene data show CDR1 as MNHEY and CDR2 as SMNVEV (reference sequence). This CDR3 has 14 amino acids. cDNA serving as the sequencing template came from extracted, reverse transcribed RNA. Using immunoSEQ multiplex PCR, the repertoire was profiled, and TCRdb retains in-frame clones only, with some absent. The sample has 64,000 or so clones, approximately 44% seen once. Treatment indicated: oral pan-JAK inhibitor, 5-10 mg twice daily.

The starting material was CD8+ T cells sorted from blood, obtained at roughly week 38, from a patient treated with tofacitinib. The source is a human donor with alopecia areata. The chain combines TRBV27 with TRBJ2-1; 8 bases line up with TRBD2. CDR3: CASSLPGGDNEQFF. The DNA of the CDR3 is TGTGCCAGCAGTTTACCCGGGGGGGACAATGAGCAGTTCTTC.